This record concerns one TCR beta chain sequence. The entry originates in a study of radiation and T cells in renal cell carcinoma. The sample's treatment: treatment-naive control, cytoreductive nephrectomy. Germline assignment: CDR1 SGHTA and CDR2 FQGTGA. Trimming at V came to 5 bases and at J to 1 base, leaving 6 bases not matched to a gene. This CDR3 comprises 16 residues. Here immunoSEQ multiplex PCR was the method, and the copy in TCRdb shows in-frame clones only, minus some. The table records about 7,900 clones, less than 75% of them present only once. The sequences come from tumor tissue, collected from a patient whose treatment was nephrectomy without radiotherapy. The source is a woman aged 70-85 years with renal cell carcinoma. V gene TRBV7-3 combines with J gene TRBJ2-1; 9 bases line up with TRBD1. CDR3 nucleotide sequence: TGTGCCAGCAGCCCCGGACAGGGGAGGTCCTACAATGAGCAGTTCTTC. This translates into CASSPGQGRSYNEQFF. Filled out from reference TRBV7-3 and TRBJ2-1, the complete variable domain reads GAGVSQTPSNKVTEKGKYVELRCDPISGHTALYWYRQSLGQGPEFLIYFQGTGAADDSGLPNDRFFAVRPEGSVSTLKIQRTERGDSAVYLCASSPGQGRSYNEQFFGPGTRLTVL.